The next 21 T cell receptor beta chains were all read from a single sample in a study of T cell changes during pregnancy in multiple sclerosis. Only in-frame clones appear in the TCRdb table, and some are missing; sequencing was by immunoSEQ multiplex PCR. The repertoire holds over 70,000 clones, with roughly 92% as singletons. Here the sequenced sample was peripheral blood, taken in the third trimester of pregnancy. Receptors were obtained from a female donor in good health, enrolled as a control in a pregnancy study.

This chain links TRBV5-1 with TRBJ1-3; no firm D call. V lost 0 bases and J lost 3, with 4 bases in between. This CDR3 has 13 residues. Per germline, CDR1 SGHRS and CDR2 YFSETQ. The CDR3 DNA sequence: TGCGCCAGCAGCTTGGATCTTGGAAACACCATATATTTT. Translation gives CASSLDLGNTIYF.

J is TRBJ1-2 and V is TRBV19; tentative D call: TRBD1 (5 bases). The CDR3 length is 13 residues. Germline assignment: CDR1 LNHDA and CDR2 SQIVND (reference sequence). V was trimmed by 5 bases and J by 6 bases, leaving 13 bases between them. CDR3 protein: CASSVGTANGYTF. For the CDR3, the DNA is TGTGCCAGTAGTGTCGGGACTGCCAATGGCTACACCTTC.

The chain is built from TRBV28 and TRBJ2-7; TRBD1 agrees at 9 bases. Germline CDR1 and CDR2: MDHEN and SYDVKM. The CDR3 runs 16 residues. The V gene end was trimmed by 6 bases and the J gene end by 3 bases; junction bases not matched to a gene: 12. The CDR3 DNA follows: TGTGCCAGCAGACACCTCGCGGGACAGGGTTACTACGAGCAGTACTTC. Translation gives CASRHLAGQGYYEQYF.

J is TRBJ2-7 and V is TRBV4-1; 8 positions match TRBD1. J lost 5 bases, V lost 4 bases, and 4 bases had no gene match. Germline V lookup: CDR1 MGHRA, CDR2 YSYEKL. This CDR3 has 13 amino acids. This chain's CDR3 is CASSRAGGDEQYF. CDR3 bases: TGCGCCAGCAGCCGGGCAGGGGGCGACGAGCAGTACTTC.

The chain is built from TRBV18 and TRBJ2-5; maybe TRBD2 (6 bases). Germline-derived CDR1 and CDR2 are KGHSH and LQKENI. V lost 2 bases and J 7 bases, leaving 11 bases between the germline ends. The CDR3 length is 13 residues. In DNA, the CDR3 is TGTGCCAGCTCACCAGCTAGCGTTGGGACCCAGTACTTC. This encodes CASSPASVGTQYF. Filled out from reference TRBV18 and TRBJ2-5, the complete variable domain reads NAGVMQNPRHLVRRRGQEARLRCSPMKGHSHVYWYRQLPEEGLKFMVYLQKENIIDESGMPKERFSAEFPKEGPSILRIQQVVRGDSAAYFCASSPASVGTQYFGPGTRLLVL.

The rearrangement links TRBV5-6 to TRBJ1-6; possibly TRBD1 for D (5 bases). Per the germline V gene, CDR1 is SGHDT and CDR2 is YYEEEE. Between the trimmed V and J ends, which lost 2 bases and 0 bases, there was a span of 12 bases. The CDR3 has 17 residues. CDR3 loop: CASSFPGGSSYNSPLHF. The CDR3 nucleotides are TGTGCCAGCAGCTTCCCCGGGGGTTCCTCCTATAATTCACCCCTCCACTTT.

The chain couples TRBV7-2 to TRBJ2-1; 7 nucleotides align to TRBD2. The CDR3 contains 15 residues. J was trimmed by 7 bases and V by 5 bases; bases with no gene match: 11. Germline V gene sequence: CDR1 SGHTA, CDR2 FQGNSA. The CDR3 spells CASSRPGGVLNEQFF. The CDR3 nucleotides are TGTGCCAGCAGCCGCCCGGGGGGAGTCCTTAATGAGCAGTTCTTC.

About this clone: A read error may account for a junction end that differs from germline. CDR3 bases: TGTGCCAGCAGTTTGGGGAGGGCCCCCAGGGATCACTTC. Translated, it gives CASSLGRAPRDHF. V gene TRBV27 combines with J gene TRBJ1-2; possibly TRBD1 for D (5 bases). Germline loops: CDR1 MNHEY, CDR2 SMNVEV (reference sequence). This CDR3 spans 13 amino acids.

This chain uses TRBV10-2 with TRBJ2-1; 7 bases map to TRBD2. The CDR3 contains 14 residues. CDR1 and CDR2 (germline): WSHSY, SAAADI. V gave up 6 bases and J gave up 2 bases; unmatched junction bases: 4. This CDR3 reads CASSTSGTYNEQFF. In DNA, the CDR3 is TGCGCCAGCAGCACAAGCGGGACCTACAATGAGCAGTTCTTC.

The V and J genes are TRBV10-1 and TRBJ2-3; D uncertain. Trimming took 4 bases from V and 4 from J, leaving 6 bases between them. This CDR3 is 12 amino acids long. The germline CDR1 and CDR2 sequences are WNHNN and SYGVQD (reference sequence). The CDR3 nucleotides read TGCGCCAGCAGTGCGGTCTCAGATACGCAGTATTTT. Residues: CASSAVSDTQYF.

V usage is TRBV28 and J usage is TRBJ1-3; 9 positions match TRBD1. This CDR3 contains 16 residues. Trimming at V came to 5 bases and at J to 2 bases, leaving 7 bases not matched to a gene. The germline V gene encodes CDR1 MDHEN and CDR2 SYDVKM. The CDR3 spells CASSLRGQGAGNTIYF. The DNA of the CDR3 is TGTGCCAGCAGTCTTAGGGGACAGGGTGCTGGAAACACCATATATTTT.

This chain connects TRBV11-2 to TRBJ2-2; 8 nucleotides match TRBD1. Trimming cost V 4 bases and J 4 bases; bases outside gene matches: 11. The length of the CDR3 is 17 residues. Per the germline V gene, CDR1 is SGHAT and CDR2 is FQNNGV. In nucleotides, the CDR3 is TGTGCCAGCAGCTCGGGGGCCCGGACAGGGTTCACCGGGGAGCTGTTTTTT. Its translation: CASSSGARTGFTGELFF.

The chain couples TRBV29-1 to TRBJ1-2; 8 positions agree with TRBD1. The junction had 6 bases not matched to a gene; V was cut back by 4 bases and J by 2 bases. Germline V lookup: CDR1 SQVTM, CDR2 ANQGSEA. CDR3 length: 14 residues. The CDR3 DNA follows: TGCAGCGTTGGGGCAGGGGGCGTGAACTATGGCTACACCTTC. This sequence encodes CSVGAGGVNYGYTF.

This clone has just one count. The J gene is TRBJ2-1, the V gene TRBV7-6; 7 bases map to TRBD2. The CDR3 extends over 13 amino acids. The germline V gene encodes CDR1 SGHVS and CDR2 FNYEAQ. The V and J ends lost 4 bases and 7 bases, in that order; junction bases with no gene match: 4. The CDR3 loop reads CASSSAGVNEQFF. CDR3 nucleotide sequence: TGTGCCAGCAGCTCGGCGGGGGTGAATGAGCAGTTCTTC.

V is TRBV21-1 and J is TRBJ2-7; the D call in the table, TRBD1, was not verified against the DNA. TRBV21-1 is termed a pseudogene. This CDR3 is 15 amino acids long. The DNA for the CDR3 is TGTGCCAGCAGCAAAGGTCAGGGGCCCGTCTACGAGCAGTACTTC. It encodes CASSKGQGPVYEQYF.

CDR3 in amino acids: CASSGPGTGYNEQFF. The CDR3 bases are TGTGCCAGCAGTGGTCCCGGGACAGGTTACAATGAGCAGTTCTTC. The V gene is TRBV6-5, the J gene TRBJ2-1, with TRBD1 matching 8 bases. CDR3 length: 15 residues. Unmatched junction bases numbered 7, after V lost 5 bases and J lost 4 bases. CDR1 and CDR2 from the germline V gene are MNHEY and SVGAGI.

J is TRBJ2-2 and V is TRBV5-5, with unresolved D. Per the germline V gene, CDR1 is SGHKS and CDR2 is YYEKEE (reference sequence). The CDR3 has 15 residues. V lost 4 bases, J lost 0 bases, and 10 bases lay in between. The CDR3 spells CASSLSRPNTGELFF. The DNA for the CDR3 is TGTGCCAGCAGCCTTAGCCGCCCGAACACCGGGGAGCTGTTTTTT. Based on the CDR3 plus reference TRBV5-5 and TRBJ2-2, the full variable domain is DAGVTQSPTHLIKTRGQQVTLRCSPISGHKSVSWYQQVLGQGPQFIFQYYEKEERGRGNFPDRFSARQFPNYSSELNVNALLLGDSALYLCASSLSRPNTGELFFGEGSRLTVL.

The chain couples TRBV7-9 to TRBJ1-5, with D uncertain. This CDR3 is built from 14 residues. Germline loops: CDR1 SEHNR, CDR2 FQNEAQ (reference sequence). The V end was cut by 5 bases, the J end by 4 bases, with 12 bases between. CDR3 residues: CASSPLEGNQPQHF. CDR3 nucleotides: TGTGCCAGCAGCCCCCTGGAGGGAAATCAGCCCCAGCATTTT.

The rearrangement uses TRBV15 and TRBJ2-7; D gene uncertain. The CDR3 loop spans 13 amino acids. V was shortened by 3 bases and J by 4 bases, with 10 bases between the two germline ends. Germline assignment: CDR1 LNHNV and CDR2 YYDKDF (reference sequence). The CDR3 coding sequence is TGTGCCACCAGCAGTGAACTATATTACGAGCAGTACTTC. Its protein product is CATSSELYYEQYF.

This sequence joins TRBV10-2 and TRBJ1-5, with 7 bases identical to TRBD1. Trimming cost V 2 bases and J 3 bases; bases outside gene matches: 4. Germline CDR1 and CDR2: WSHSY and SAAADI. CDR3 length: 15 amino acids. CDR3 bases: TGCGCCAGCAGTGAGAGGGGACAGAACAATCAGCCCCAGCATTTT. Translated: CASSERGQNNQPQHF.

The chain links TRBV5-1 to TRBJ2-7; D ambiguous. V lost 0 bases and J 2 bases, leaving 12 bases between the germline ends. Germline CDR1 and CDR2: SGHRS and YFSETQ. The CDR3 covers 15 residues. In nucleotides, the CDR3 is TGCGCCAGCAGCTTGGACTGGGTCCAGGCCTACGAGCAGTACTTC. Translation gives CASSLDWVQAYEQYF.